This T cell receptor (beta chain) was retrieved from a study of T-cell memory formation after mild COVID-19. Background on the study: TCR clusters were mostly confined to one donor each.

Findings of the study overall: CM and EM subsets held most contracting CD4+ clones; EMRA held CD8+ ones. Prior to infection, memory already included some responding clones, suggesting cross-reactive memory joined.

TCRdb ran MiXCR on the 5' RACE reads and lists one entry per CDR3 protein. The sample shows under 400,000 distinct CDR3 sequences, 21% of them seen only once. This clonotype was seen a few times. Its matching antigen is unknown. Germline V gene sequence: CDR1 SGDLS, CDR2 YYNGEE. Trimming removed 0 bases from V and 6 bases from J, with 15 bases in between. There are 15 residues in the CDR3. Sequenced sample: PBMCs or a T cell subset sorted from them (not recorded which). This chain uses TRBV9 with TRBJ1-1, with D possibly being TRBD1 (5 bases). This clonotype was sampled from an adult woman who had mild COVID-19 (a few samples of this study predate the infection). Cell type and time point are not known. The CDR3 DNA reads as TGTGCCAGCAGCGTAGGATCCGGGACGGACGCTGAAGCTTTCTTT. This sequence encodes CASSVGSGTDAEAFF.